This T cell receptor (beta chain) is from a study of blood T cell repertoires in COVID-19. Study at large: The United States, Italy and Spain were the sources of the acute and convalescent COVID-19 samples. PBMCs, B-cell-depleted T cells, or T cells were the source of the cDNA or gDNA that made up the material.

This clone was seen just once. Seattle patients were enrolled during active infection and followed longitudinally. The CDR3 extends over 14 amino acids. Germline V gene data show CDR1 as SGHRS and CDR2 as YFSETQ. V gave up 3 bases and J gave up 5 bases, with 14 bases separating them. Methods used by the authors: Amplified reference gene primers provided the basis for estimating nucleated cell counts. Profiled with immunoSEQ multiplex PCR; TCRdb holds only in-frame clones, not every one. V and J calls and clone size follow that table, whereas D and trimming were derived from the DNA. The sample includes some 180,000 clones, roughly 79% of them seen just once.

The chain is built from TRBV5-1 and TRBJ1-2, with D tentatively TRBD1 (5 bases). The sequenced sample consisted of peripheral blood. This receptor was identified in a woman aged 80 or over with COVID-19, enrolled during active disease. The CDR3 reads CASSYGGGGYGYTF. The CDR3 nucleotides are TGCGCCAGCAGCTACGGGGGAGGAGGGTATGGCTACACCTTC.